This T cell receptor (beta chain) was sequenced in a study of blood T cell repertoires in COVID-19. For the study at large: Italy, Spain and the United States were the sources of the convalescent and acute COVID-19 samples.

The table came from immunoSEQ multiplex PCR; TCRdb's copy has only in-frame clones and leaves some out. Found here are roughly 100,000 clones, approximately 88% of them singletons; the top ten hold around 5.5%. Germline values: CDR1 KGHDR, CDR2 SFDVKD. The CDR3 has 16 amino acids. The J segment lost 2 bases and the V segment lost 4 bases, leaving 8 bases of the junction unmatched. The sample comprised peripheral blood. The sequence was obtained from a human donor in a cohort sampled during active COVID-19. V gene TRBV24-1 combines with J gene TRBJ2-7, with 9 bases fitting TRBD1. The CDR3 spells CATSDPGTGKTYEQYF. The DNA for the CDR3 is TGTGCCACCAGTGACCCCGGGACAGGGAAGACCTACGAGCAGTACTTC.